The subject of this entry is one TCR beta chain. Its antigen is undetermined. This sample was taken from a study of response to subunit inactivated influenza vaccine. Findings of the study overall: The authors suggested that every seasonal influenza vaccination recruits few new T cells.

TCRdb re-analysed the RT-PCR reads in MiXCR, keeping a single row per CDR3 protein. The repertoire holds under 500,000 distinct CDR3 sequences, with approximately 11% as singletons. This receptor was obtained from a man aged 50-60 years who received an inactivated influenza vaccine. Sample: PBMCs from blood, taken 40 to 50 days after vaccination.

CDR3 in amino acids: CASSQTRGLGNTEAFF. As DNA, the CDR3 is TGTGCCAGCAGTCAAACCAGAGGCCTGGGGAACACTGAAGCTTTCTTT. The chain uses TRBV12-3 or TRBV12-4 and TRBJ1-1; no clear D gene. This CDR3 is 16 amino acids long. V was trimmed by 5 bases and J by 1 base, leaving 17 bases between them.